This entry features one T cell receptor (beta chain) sequence. What it binds is not known. The data were obtained in a study of blood T cells in healthy people across ages. A second about 6 to 12 cycle PCR used barcoded and J-beta primers. TCRdb re-called the 5' RACE reads through MiXCR, storing one row per CDR3 protein. This table holds roughly 1,000,000 distinct CDR3 sequences, 20% to 25% found once. Overall study findings and caveats: Long-lived and aged donors differed, with more naive CD4+ cells and higher diversity in the long-lived.

The same sample was also used in a study of T cells of mothers and their children.

This sequence was found in a girl aged 2-15 years in good health. The sequencing sample was made of blood.

CDR3 in DNA: TGTGCCAGCGATGTGGGGGTCAAGACCCAGTACTTC. It translates to CASDVGVKTQYF. The chain is built from TRBV6-1 and TRBJ2-5; D assignment may be TRBD1 or TRBD2 (5 bases each). Trimming shortened V by 8 bases and J by 6 bases, and 13 bases separated the two germline ends. Germline V gene lookup returns CDR1 MNHNS and CDR2 SASEGT. The length of the CDR3 is 12 residues.